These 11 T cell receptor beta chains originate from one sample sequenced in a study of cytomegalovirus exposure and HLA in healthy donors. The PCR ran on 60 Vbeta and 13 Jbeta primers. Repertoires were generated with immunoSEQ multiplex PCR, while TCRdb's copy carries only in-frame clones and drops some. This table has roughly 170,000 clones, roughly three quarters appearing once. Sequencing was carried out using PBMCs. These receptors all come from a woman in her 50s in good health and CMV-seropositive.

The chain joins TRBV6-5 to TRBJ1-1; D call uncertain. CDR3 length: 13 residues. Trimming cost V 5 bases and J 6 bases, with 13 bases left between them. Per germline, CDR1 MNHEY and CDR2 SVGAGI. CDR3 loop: CASSLGIGAEAFF. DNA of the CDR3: TGTGCCAGCAGTCTCGGGATAGGAGCTGAAGCTTTCTTT.

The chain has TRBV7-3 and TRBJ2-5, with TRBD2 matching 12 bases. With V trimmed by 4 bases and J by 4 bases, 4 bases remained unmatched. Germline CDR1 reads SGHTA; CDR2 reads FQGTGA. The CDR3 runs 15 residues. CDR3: CASSSSGGVGETQYF. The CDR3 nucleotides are TGTGCCAGCAGCTCTAGCGGGGGGGTAGGAGAGACCCAGTACTTC.

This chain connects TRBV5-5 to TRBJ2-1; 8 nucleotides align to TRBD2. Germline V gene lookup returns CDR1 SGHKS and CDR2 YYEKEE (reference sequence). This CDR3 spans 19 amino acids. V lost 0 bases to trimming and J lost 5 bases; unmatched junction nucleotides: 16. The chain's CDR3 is CASSLVVGLAKKTNNEQFF. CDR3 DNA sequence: TGTGCCAGCAGCTTGGTTGTAGGACTAGCAAAAAAAACGAACAATGAGCAGTTCTTC. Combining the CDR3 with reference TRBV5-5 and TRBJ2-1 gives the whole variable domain DAGVTQSPTHLIKTRGQQVTLRCSPISGHKSVSWYQQVLGQGPQFIFQYYEKEERGRGNFPDRFSARQFPNYSSELNVNALLLGDSALYLCASSLVVGLAKKTNNEQFFGPGTRLTVL.

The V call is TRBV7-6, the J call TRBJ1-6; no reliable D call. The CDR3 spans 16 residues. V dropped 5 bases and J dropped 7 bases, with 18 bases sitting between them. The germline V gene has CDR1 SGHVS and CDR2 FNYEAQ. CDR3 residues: CASSPEPRTINSPLHF. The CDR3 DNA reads TGTGCCAGCAGCCCCGAGCCACGCACCATAAATTCACCCCTCCACTTT. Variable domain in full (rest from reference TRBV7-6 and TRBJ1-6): GAGVSQSPRYKVTKRGQDVALRCDPISGHVSLYWYRQALGQGPEFLTYFNYEAQQDKSGLPNDRFSAERPEGSISTLTIQRTEQRDSAMYRCASSPEPRTINSPLHFGNGTRLTVT.

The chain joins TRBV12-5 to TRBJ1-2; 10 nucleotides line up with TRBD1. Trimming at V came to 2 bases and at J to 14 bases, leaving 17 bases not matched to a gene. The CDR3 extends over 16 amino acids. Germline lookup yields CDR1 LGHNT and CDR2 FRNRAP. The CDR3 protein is CASGLTSSLDRGRWTF. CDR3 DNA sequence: TGTGCTAGTGGTTTGACTTCTTCCTTAGACAGGGGGCGCTGGACCTTC.

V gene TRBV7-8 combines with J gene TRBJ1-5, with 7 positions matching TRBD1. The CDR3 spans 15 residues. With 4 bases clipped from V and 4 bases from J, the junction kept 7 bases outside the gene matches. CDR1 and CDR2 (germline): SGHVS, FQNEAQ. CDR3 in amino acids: CASSSGTVLNQPQHF. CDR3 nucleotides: TGTGCCAGCAGCTCTGGGACAGTCCTAAATCAGCCCCAGCATTTT.

The CDR3 region is CASSLGGLETDTQYF. For the CDR3, the DNA is TGTGCCAGCAGCTTGGGAGGTCTAGAAACAGATACGCAGTATTTT. The chain combines TRBV5-6 with TRBJ2-3; D is uncertain. The CDR3 sequence is 15 residues long. CDR1 is SGHDT and CDR2 is YYEEEE in the germline V gene. Trimming stripped 0 bases from V and 3 bases from J, with 11 bases between.

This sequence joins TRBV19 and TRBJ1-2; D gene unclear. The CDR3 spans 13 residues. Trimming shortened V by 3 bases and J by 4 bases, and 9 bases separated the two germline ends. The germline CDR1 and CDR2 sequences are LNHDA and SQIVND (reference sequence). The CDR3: CASSMGGSYGYTF. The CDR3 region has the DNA TGTGCCAGTAGTATGGGAGGGAGCTATGGCTACACCTTC.

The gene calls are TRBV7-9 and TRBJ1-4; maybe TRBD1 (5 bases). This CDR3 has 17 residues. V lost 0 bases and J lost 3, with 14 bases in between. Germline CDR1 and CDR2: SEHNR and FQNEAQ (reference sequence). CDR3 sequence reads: CASSLAGTLGANEKLFF. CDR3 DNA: TGTGCCAGCAGCTTAGCAGGGACTCTCGGGGCTAATGAAAAACTGTTTTTT.

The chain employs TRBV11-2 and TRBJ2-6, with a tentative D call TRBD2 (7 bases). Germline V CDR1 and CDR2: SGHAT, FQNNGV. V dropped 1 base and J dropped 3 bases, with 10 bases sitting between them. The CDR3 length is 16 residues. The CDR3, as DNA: TGTGCCAGCAGCTTAGTGGGGGGGCGTGGGGCCAACGTCCTGACTTTC. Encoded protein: CASSLVGGRGANVLTF.

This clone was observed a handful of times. CDR3 bases: TGTGCCAGCAGTTACTACAGGGGGCAAGAGACCCAGTACTTC. This codes for CASSYYRGQETQYF. The chain uses TRBV6-6 and TRBJ2-5; 8 nucleotides line up with TRBD1. V lost 1 base and J lost 2; bases outside the gene matches: 0. The germline V gene has CDR1 MNHNY and CDR2 SVGAGI (reference sequence). CDR3 length equals 14 residues.